Included here is one T cell receptor (beta chain) sequence, with context. The data derive from a study of blood T cell repertoires in COVID-19. On the study more broadly: Specimens from acute and convalescent COVID-19 originated in the United States, Italy and Spain. Sources were T cells, B-cell-depleted T cells, or PBMCs; the material itself was cDNA or gDNA.

In the authors' workflow: Amplifying reference gene primers gave estimates of nucleated cell counts. Profiling relied on immunoSEQ multiplex PCR, and the TCRdb table lists in-frame clones only, not all of them. V, J and clone size derive from that table, while D and trimming were established from the DNA sequence. The data show approximately 290,000 clones, around 89% seen once. The CDR3 covers 16 residues. V was pared by 2 bases and J by 1 base, with 11 bases between. CDR1 is LGHNT, CDR2 FRNRAP, per germline. The source is a man aged 25-40 years with acute or convalescent COVID-19. Sequencing was performed on peripheral blood. The chain combines TRBV12-5 with TRBJ2-2; perhaps TRBD2 as D (5 bases). CDR3 in amino acids: CASGLPSGKNTGELFF. The CDR3 coding sequence is TGTGCTAGTGGTTTGCCCTCGGGGAAGAACACCGGGGAGCTGTTTTTT.